The 25 T cell receptor beta chains given below trace back to one sample, sequenced in a study of T cells in Graves' hyperthyroidism and ophthalmopathy. TCR beta CDR3 sequences were amplified from RNA transcripts. The HTBI primer set was used in a first-round RT-PCR of the TCR CDR3. From the multiplex PCR reads, TCRdb called clonotypes with MiXCR, one entry per CDR3 protein. The sample lists about 680,000 distinct CDR3 sequences, approximately 40% seen once, with 31% in the top ten. Input material: blood. The receptors originated from a woman aged 40 to 49 with Graves' hyperthyroidism.

In this sample, this clonotype turned up a few times. The rearrangement joins TRBV19 to TRBJ1-5; 7 nucleotides match TRBD1. Per germline, CDR1 LNHDA and CDR2 SQIVND (reference sequence). This CDR3 has 17 amino acids. J was trimmed by 0 bases and V by 5 bases; bases with no gene match: 10. CDR3 sequence: CASSRPGQIYSNQPQHF. The CDR3 coding sequence is TGTGCCAGTAGTCGACCGGGACAGATATATAGCAATCAGCCCCAGCATTTT.

The V and J genes are TRBV28 and TRBJ1-2; D unresolved. Trimming took 1 base from V and 3 from J, leaving 9 bases between them. The CDR3 runs 14 residues. In germline, CDR1 is MDHEN, CDR2 SYDVKM. For the CDR3, the DNA is TGTGCCAGCAGTTTATTGGGTTACGACTATGGCTACACCTTC. Its protein is CASSLLGYDYGYTF.

This clonotype showed up just a few times. The chain has TRBV20-1 and TRBJ1-2; D remains unclear. Looked up from germline, CDR1 is DFQATT and CDR2 is SNEGSKA (reference sequence). The V end was cut by 6 bases, the J end by 6 bases, with 17 bases between. The CDR3 consists of 13 residues. CDR3 in amino acids: CSANIFGADGYTF. For the CDR3, the DNA is TGCAGTGCCAACATTTTTGGAGCGGATGGCTACACCTTC.

The gene calls are TRBV12-3 or TRBV12-4 and TRBJ1-4; tentative D call: TRBD1 (6 bases). This CDR3 comprises 15 residues. Trimming took 6 bases from V and 2 from J, leaving 13 bases between them. CDR3 bases: TGTGCCAGCAGGCCACAGGGTTTGACTAATGAAAAACTGTTTTTT. Translation gives CASRPQGLTNEKLFF.

This clonotype occurred many times. V usage is TRBV20-1 and J usage is TRBJ1-6, with a possible D match to TRBD1 (5 bases). Trimming removed 1 base from V and 5 bases from J, with 15 bases in between. The germline CDR1 and CDR2 sequences are DFQATT and SNEGSKA (reference sequence). The CDR3 extends over 16 amino acids. CDR3 coding DNA: TGCAGTGCTAGAGGAACAGACAGCCAACATAATTCACCCCTCCACTTT. It specifies CSARGTDSQHNSPLHF.

Worth noting for this clonotype: A junction boundary mismatches the germline segment, possibly from a read error. J is TRBJ2-7 and V is TRBV7-9, with 10 positions matching TRBD2. This CDR3 has 16 residues. Germline CDR1 and CDR2: SEHNR and FQNEAQ (reference sequence). The CDR3, as DNA: TGCGCCAGCAGCCAAGTTAGCGGGGGGATCTCCTACGAGCAGTACTTC. Encoded protein: CASSQVSGGISYEQYF.

The chain joins TRBV15 to TRBJ1-1; tentative D call: TRBD1 (6 bases). CDR1 is LNHNV, CDR2 YYDKDF, per germline (reference sequence). This CDR3 has 14 residues. V was clipped by 3 bases and J by 0 bases, with 8 bases between them. The CDR3 loop is CATSSGDMNTEAFF. The CDR3 coding sequence is TGTGCCACCAGCAGCGGGGACATGAACACTGAAGCTTTCTTT. Combining the CDR3 with reference TRBV15 and TRBJ1-1 gives the whole variable domain DAMVIQNPRYQVTQFGKPVTLSCSQTLNHNVMYWYQQKSSQAPKLLFHYYDKDFNNEADTPDNFQSRRPNTSFCFLDIRSPGLGDTAMYLCATSSGDMNTEAFFGQGTRLTVV.

There are many counts of this clonotype. The chain uses TRBV7-9 and TRBJ1-2, with D unresolved. The CDR3 runs to 13 residues. The germline CDR1 and CDR2 sequences are SEHNR and FQNEAQ (reference sequence). Trimming took 3 bases from V and 4 from J, leaving 9 bases between them. This chain's CDR3 is CASSFGRSYGYTF. The CDR3, as DNA: TGTGCCAGCAGCTTCGGTCGAAGCTATGGCTACACCTTC.

This clonotype was observed a few times. The V call is TRBV28, the J call TRBJ2-7; D is perhaps TRBD1 (6 bases). The CDR3 is made up of 14 amino acids. The germline V gene has CDR1 MDHEN and CDR2 SYDVKM. V dropped 8 bases and J dropped 4 bases, with 18 bases sitting between them. The CDR3 sequence is CASRAGQGSYEQYF. CDR3 coding DNA: TGTGCCAGCCGCGCTGGGCAGGGGAGTTACGAGCAGTACTTC.

This clonotype was detected many times. The gene calls are TRBV11-2 and TRBJ2-7; 8 bases are shared with TRBD1. Per the germline V gene, CDR1 is SGHAT and CDR2 is FQNNGV. This CDR3 is built from 15 residues. V gave up 5 bases and J gave up 1 base; unmatched junction bases: 7. CDR3 DNA sequence: TGTGCCAGCAGCCCCGCTCGGGACAGGTCCTACGAGCAGTACTTC. Residues: CASSPARDRSYEQYF.

The chain combines TRBV5-1 with TRBJ2-2; TRBD2 agrees at 9 bases. With 0 bases clipped from V and 3 bases from J, the junction kept 6 bases outside the gene matches. The CDR3 totals 17 residues. The V gene's germline CDR1 is SGHRS and CDR2 YFSETQ. CDR3 residues: CASSLAAGGPYTGELFF. For the CDR3, the DNA is TGCGCCAGCAGCTTGGCCGCGGGGGGGCCGTACACCGGGGAGCTGTTTTTT.

This clonotype was seen many times. The genes are TRBV4-1 and TRBJ2-7; possible D gene TRBD1, 6 bases. V dropped 2 bases and J dropped 2 bases, with 10 bases sitting between them. CDR1 and CDR2 from the germline V gene are MGHRA and YSYEKL. This CDR3 is 14 amino acids long. CDR3 in DNA: TGCGCCAGCAGCCAAATTCAGGGGACCTACGAGCAGTACTTC. Its translation: CASSQIQGTYEQYF.

Regarding this clonotype: One end of the junction does not line up with germline, which may come from a read error. V and J are TRBV3-1 and TRBJ2-5; D perhaps matches TRBD1 (6 bases). Germline V gene data show CDR1 as LGHDT and CDR2 as YNNKEL (reference sequence). The CDR3 is made up of 14 amino acids. The CDR3 here is CASSQSGGQETQCF. The CDR3 region has the DNA TGTGCCAGCAGCCAATCTGGGGGACAAGAGACCCAGTGCTTC.

This clonotype was detected ten times or more. V gene TRBV7-2 combines with J gene TRBJ2-7; 7 bases agree with TRBD2. Unmatched junction bases numbered 3, after V lost 1 base and J lost 0 bases. This CDR3 comprises 15 residues. Germline V gives CDR1 SGHTA, CDR2 FQGNSA. CDR3 sequence (DNA): TGTGCCAGCAGCTTAGTGGGGGGGAGCTCCTACGAGCAGTACTTC. Protein: CASSLVGGSSYEQYF.

There are many counts of this clonotype. V usage is TRBV7-9 and J usage is TRBJ1-6; TRBD1 might be the D (6 bases). In germline, CDR1 is SEHNR, CDR2 FQNEAQ (reference sequence). The CDR3 runs 17 residues. V gave up 4 bases and J gave up 5 bases, with 18 bases separating them. CDR3 in DNA: TGTGCCAGCAGCTCCGACCTCGTAAGGGACAATAATTCACCCCTCCACTTT. It encodes CASSSDLVRDNNSPLHF.

The sample holds many counts of this clonotype. This sequence joins TRBV10-3 and TRBJ2-2; D is ambiguous. The CDR3 is made up of 12 amino acids. The V gene's germline CDR1 is ENHRY and CDR2 SYGVKD. With 0 bases removed from V and 6 bases from J, the gap between germline ends came to 2 bases. Here the CDR3 DNA reads TGTGCCATCAGTGAGTCGTCCGGGGAGCTGTTTTTT. It encodes CAISESSGELFF.

This clonotype was found once. J is TRBJ2-7 and V is TRBV28; D is ambiguous. This CDR3 comprises 13 residues. The germline V gene encodes CDR1 MDHEN and CDR2 SYDVKM. Trimming pared 6 bases from V and 0 bases from J, leaving 9 bases between. The CDR3 region is CASRPSASYEQYF. Written as DNA, the CDR3 is TGTGCCAGCAGGCCCTCAGCCTCCTACGAGCAGTACTTC.

CDR3 amino acids: CASSPGGNPYEQYF. The CDR3, as DNA: TGCGCCAGCAGTCCCGGAGGGAACCCCTACGAGCAGTACTTC. The chain uses TRBV5-1 and TRBJ2-7, with D perhaps matching TRBD2 (6 bases). The germline gives CDR1 SGHRS, CDR2 YFSETQ. CDR3 length equals 14 residues. V was clipped by 5 bases and J by 2 bases, with 14 bases between them.

This clonotype has just a few counts. The chain combines TRBV6-2 or TRBV6-3 with TRBJ1-6; D remains ambiguous. Germline CDR1 is MNHEY and CDR2 is SVGEGT. The CDR3 is 14 amino acids. Trimming took off 0 bases at V and 8 bases at J, with 8 bases between the two ends. The CDR3 sequence: CASSYSVLDSPLHF. DNA of the CDR3: TGTGCCAGCAGTTACTCCGTATTGGATTCACCCCTCCACTTT.

This clonotype was picked up a small number of times. This rearrangement joins TRBV5-8 to TRBJ1-1, with a weak D call TRBD1 (6 bases). The CDR3 spans 15 residues. V gave up 6 bases and J gave up 6 bases, with 21 bases separating them. CDR1 is SGHTS and CDR2 is YDEGEE in the germline V gene. CDR3 nucleotide sequence: TGTGCCAGCACCTGGGGGCCAGCTACAATACCTGAAGCTTTCTTT. Protein product: CASTWGPATIPEAFF.

This clonotype was counted at least ten times. The rearrangement joins TRBV20-1 to TRBJ2-2; no clear D gene. CDR3 length: 12 amino acids. Per germline, CDR1 DFQATT and CDR2 SNEGSKA (reference sequence). CDR3 DNA sequence: TGCAGCACCACACGGAACACCGGGGAGCTGTTTTTT. Translated: CSTTRNTGELFF.

This sequence joins TRBV20-1 and TRBJ1-5; a possible D gene is TRBD1 (5 bases). The CDR3 is made up of 16 amino acids. CDR1 and CDR2 (germline): DFQATT, SNEGSKA (reference sequence). The V end was cut by 0 bases, the J end by 4 bases, with 16 bases between. CDR3 coding DNA: TGCAGTGCTAGAGAGGGGGGACTCGGCTGGAATCAGCCCCAGCATTTT. It translates to CSAREGGLGWNQPQHF.

Ten or more counts support this clonotype. The chain recombines TRBV7-9 with TRBJ2-7; D is perhaps TRBD1 (5 bases). The CDR3 sequence is 13 residues long. Between the trimmed V and J ends, which lost 3 bases and 6 bases, there was a span of 12 bases. The germline V gene encodes CDR1 SEHNR and CDR2 FQNEAQ (reference sequence). CDR3 nucleotides: TGTGCCAGCAGCTTGGTTACAGGTACCGAGCAGTACTTC. This encodes CASSLVTGTEQYF.

This clonotype was detected many times. The chain is built from TRBV7-2 and TRBJ1-2; D perhaps matches TRBD1 (6 bases). Germline CDR1 and CDR2: SGHTA and FQGNSA. The V end was cut by 4 bases, the J end by 4 bases, with 16 bases between. The CDR3 is 15 residues long. The CDR3 nucleotides are TGTGCCAGCAGCTCTCTCGGGACACGGCCCTATGGCTACACCTTC. It encodes CASSSLGTRPYGYTF.

The V gene is TRBV10-3, the J gene TRBJ1-6, with 7 bases that match TRBD1. From germline, CDR1 is ENHRY and CDR2 SYGVKD. The V segment lost 3 bases and the J segment 8 bases; nucleotides outside the gene matches: 4. The CDR3 extends over 14 amino acids. The CDR3 nucleotides read TGTGCCATCAGTGATCAGGGGGACCATTCACCCCTCCACTTT. The encoded protein is CAISDQGDHSPLHF.